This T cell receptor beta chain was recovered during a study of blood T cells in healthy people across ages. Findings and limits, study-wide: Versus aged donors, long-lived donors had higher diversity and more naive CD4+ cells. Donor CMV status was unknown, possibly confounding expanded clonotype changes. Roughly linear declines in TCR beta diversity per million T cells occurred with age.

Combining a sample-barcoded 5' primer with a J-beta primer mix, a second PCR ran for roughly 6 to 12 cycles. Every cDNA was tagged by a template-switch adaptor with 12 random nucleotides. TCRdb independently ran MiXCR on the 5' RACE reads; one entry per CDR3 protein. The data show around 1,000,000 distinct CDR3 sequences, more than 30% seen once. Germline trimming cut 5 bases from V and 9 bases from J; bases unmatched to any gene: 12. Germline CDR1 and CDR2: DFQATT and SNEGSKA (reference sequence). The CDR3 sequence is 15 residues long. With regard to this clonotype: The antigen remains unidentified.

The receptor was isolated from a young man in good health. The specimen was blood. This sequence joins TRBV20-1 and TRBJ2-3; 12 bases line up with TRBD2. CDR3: CSADTSGGPSRTQYF. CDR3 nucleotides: TGCAGTGCTGATACTAGCGGGGGGCCCTCGAGAACGCAGTATTTT.